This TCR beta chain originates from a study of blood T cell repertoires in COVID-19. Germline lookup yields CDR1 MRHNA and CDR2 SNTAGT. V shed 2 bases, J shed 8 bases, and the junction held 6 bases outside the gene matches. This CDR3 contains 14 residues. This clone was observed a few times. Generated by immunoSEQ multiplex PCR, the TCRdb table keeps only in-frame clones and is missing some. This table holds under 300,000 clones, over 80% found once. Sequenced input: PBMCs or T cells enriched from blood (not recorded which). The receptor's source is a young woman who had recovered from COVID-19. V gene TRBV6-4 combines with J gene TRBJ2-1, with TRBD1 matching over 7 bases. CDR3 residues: CASSDGEGGHEQFF. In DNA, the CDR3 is TGTGCCAGCAGTGACGGCGAAGGGGGCCATGAGCAGTTCTTC.